This TCR beta chain was sequenced in a study of blood T cells in healthy people across ages. The ends lost 1 base at V and 0 bases at J; junction bases unmatched: 6. The CDR3 sequence is 17 residues long. Germline CDR1 reads SGDLS; CDR2 reads YYNGEE. This clonotype has a handful of counts. Its antigen is not known. Study results and caveats: PBMCs were not sorted, which prevented a conclusive comparison of naive versus antigen-experienced cells.

Using a J-beta primer mix together with a sample-barcoded 5' primer, a second PCR was run for roughly 7 to 12 cycles. Every cDNA molecule carried a tag from a template-switch adaptor bearing 12 random nucleotides. TCRdb called the 5' RACE reads again in MiXCR, with one record for every CDR3 protein. The table has approximately 800,000 distinct CDR3 sequences, 35% to 40% seen once. The TCR was taken from a man in his late teens or twenties in good health. The chain links TRBV9 to TRBJ2-2, with 7 bases lining up with TRBD1. Specimen: blood. The CDR3 region is CASSVQRQGANTGELFF. The CDR3 nucleotides read TGTGCCAGCAGCGTACAGAGGCAGGGGGCGAACACCGGGGAGCTGTTTTTT.